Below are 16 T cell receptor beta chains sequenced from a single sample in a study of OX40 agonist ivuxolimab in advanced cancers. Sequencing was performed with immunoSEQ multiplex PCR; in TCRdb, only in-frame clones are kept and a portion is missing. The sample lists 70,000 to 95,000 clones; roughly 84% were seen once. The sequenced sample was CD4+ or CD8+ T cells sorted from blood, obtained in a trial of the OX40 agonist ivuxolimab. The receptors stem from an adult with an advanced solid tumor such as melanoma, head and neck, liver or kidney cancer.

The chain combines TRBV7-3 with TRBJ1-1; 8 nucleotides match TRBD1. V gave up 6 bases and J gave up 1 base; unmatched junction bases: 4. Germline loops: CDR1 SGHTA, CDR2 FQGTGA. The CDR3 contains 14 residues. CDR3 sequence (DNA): TGTGCCAGCAGGTATCAGGGGGCGAACACTGAAGCTTTCTTT. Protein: CASRYQGANTEAFF.

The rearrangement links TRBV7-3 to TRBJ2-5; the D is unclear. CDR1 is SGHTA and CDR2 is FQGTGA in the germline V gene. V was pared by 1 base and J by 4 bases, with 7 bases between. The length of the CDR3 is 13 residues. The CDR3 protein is CASSLNKRETQYF. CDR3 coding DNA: TGTGCCAGCAGCTTAAATAAACGAGAGACCCAGTACTTC.

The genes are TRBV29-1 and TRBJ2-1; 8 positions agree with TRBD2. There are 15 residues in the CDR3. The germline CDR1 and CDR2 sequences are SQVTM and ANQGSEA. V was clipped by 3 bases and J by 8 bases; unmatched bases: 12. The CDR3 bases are TGCAGCGTTGATTATCGACTAGCGATGGGGCATGAGCAGTTCTTC. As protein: CSVDYRLAMGHEQFF.

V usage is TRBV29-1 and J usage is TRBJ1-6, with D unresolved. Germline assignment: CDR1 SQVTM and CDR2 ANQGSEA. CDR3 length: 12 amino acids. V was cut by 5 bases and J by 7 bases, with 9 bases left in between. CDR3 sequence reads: CSVFDQNSPLHF. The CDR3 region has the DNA TGCAGCGTTTTTGACCAGAATTCACCCCTCCACTTT.

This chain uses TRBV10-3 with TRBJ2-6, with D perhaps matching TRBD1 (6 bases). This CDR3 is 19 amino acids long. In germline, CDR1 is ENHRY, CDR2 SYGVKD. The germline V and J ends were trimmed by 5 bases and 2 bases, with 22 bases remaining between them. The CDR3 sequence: CAISPWGRGSLTGANVLTF. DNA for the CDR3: TGTGCCATCAGTCCTTGGGGCAGGGGATCATTAACTGGGGCCAACGTCCTGACTTTC.

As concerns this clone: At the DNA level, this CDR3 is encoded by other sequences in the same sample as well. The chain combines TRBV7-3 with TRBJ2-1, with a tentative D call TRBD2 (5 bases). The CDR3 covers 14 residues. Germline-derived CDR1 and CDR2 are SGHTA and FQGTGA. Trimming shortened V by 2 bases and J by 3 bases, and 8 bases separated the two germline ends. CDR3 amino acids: CASSLRGSYNEQFF. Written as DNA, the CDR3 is TGTGCCAGCAGCTTACGGGGTAGCTACAATGAGCAGTTCTTC.

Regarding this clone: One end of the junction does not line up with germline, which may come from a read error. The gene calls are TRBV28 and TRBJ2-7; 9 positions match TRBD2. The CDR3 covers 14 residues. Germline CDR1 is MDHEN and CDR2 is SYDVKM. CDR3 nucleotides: TGTGCCAGCAGTCTCAATGAAGCGGGGGGCGTCGAGGAATTC. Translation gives CASSLNEAGGVEEF.

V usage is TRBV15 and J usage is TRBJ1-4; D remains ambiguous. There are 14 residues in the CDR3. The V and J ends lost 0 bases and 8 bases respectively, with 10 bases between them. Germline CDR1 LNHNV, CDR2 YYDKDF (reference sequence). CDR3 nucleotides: TGTGCCACCAGCAGAGAAACAGTCGGAGAAAAACTGTTTTTT. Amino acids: CATSRETVGEKLFF.

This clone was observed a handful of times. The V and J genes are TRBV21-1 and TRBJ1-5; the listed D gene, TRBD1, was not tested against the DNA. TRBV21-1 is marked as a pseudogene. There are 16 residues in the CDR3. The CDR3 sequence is CASSHHMDRSNQPQHF. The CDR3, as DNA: TGTGCCAGCAGCCACCACATGGACAGGAGCAATCAGCCCCAGCATTTT.

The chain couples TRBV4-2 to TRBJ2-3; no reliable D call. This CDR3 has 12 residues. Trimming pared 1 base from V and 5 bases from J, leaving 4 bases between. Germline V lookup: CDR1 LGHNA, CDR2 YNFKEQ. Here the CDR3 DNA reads TGTGCCAGCAGCCAAGTGGGAGATACGCAGTATTTT. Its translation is CASSQVGDTQYF.

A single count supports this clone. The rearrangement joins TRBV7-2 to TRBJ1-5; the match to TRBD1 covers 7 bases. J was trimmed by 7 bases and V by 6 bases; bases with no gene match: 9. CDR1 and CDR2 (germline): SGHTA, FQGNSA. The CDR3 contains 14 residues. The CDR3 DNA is TGTGCCAGCAGTTACGGACAGGCAGCACAGCCCCAGCATTTT. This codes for CASSYGQAAQPQHF.

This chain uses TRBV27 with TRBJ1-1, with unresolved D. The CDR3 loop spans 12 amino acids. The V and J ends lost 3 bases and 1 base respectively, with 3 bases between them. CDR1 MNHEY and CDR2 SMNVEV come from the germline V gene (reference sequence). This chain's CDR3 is CASSFRNTEAFF. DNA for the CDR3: TGTGCCAGCAGTTTCCGGAACACTGAAGCTTTCTTT.

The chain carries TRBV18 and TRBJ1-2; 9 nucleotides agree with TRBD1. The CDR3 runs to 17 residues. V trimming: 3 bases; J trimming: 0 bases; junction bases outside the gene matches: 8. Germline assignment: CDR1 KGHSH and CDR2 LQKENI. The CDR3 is CASSPTRDRATNYGYTF. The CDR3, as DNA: TGTGCCAGCTCACCTACCCGGGACAGGGCGACTAACTATGGCTACACCTTC.

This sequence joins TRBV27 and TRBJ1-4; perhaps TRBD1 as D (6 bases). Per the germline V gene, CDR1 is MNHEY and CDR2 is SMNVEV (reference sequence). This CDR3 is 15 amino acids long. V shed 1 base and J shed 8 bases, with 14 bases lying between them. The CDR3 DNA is TGTGCCAGCAGTTTATATGGGGGGCCAACCGAAAAACTGTTTTTT. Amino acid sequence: CASSLYGGPTEKLFF.

The CDR3 spells CASSPVGNTEAFF. The DNA for the CDR3 is TGCGCCAGCAGTCCCGTGGGGAACACTGAAGCTTTCTTT. The chain combines TRBV10-2 with TRBJ1-1; D gene ambiguous. CDR3 length: 13 residues. V gave up 5 bases and J gave up 1 base, with 8 bases separating them. The germline gives CDR1 WSHSY, CDR2 SAAADI.

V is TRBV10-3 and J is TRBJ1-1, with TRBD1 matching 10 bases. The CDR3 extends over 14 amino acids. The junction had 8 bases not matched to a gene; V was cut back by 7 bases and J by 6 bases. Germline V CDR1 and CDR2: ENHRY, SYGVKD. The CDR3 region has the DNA TGTGCCATCACTCGACAGGGGGCAAGGTCTGAAGCTTTCTTT. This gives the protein CAITRQGARSEAFF.